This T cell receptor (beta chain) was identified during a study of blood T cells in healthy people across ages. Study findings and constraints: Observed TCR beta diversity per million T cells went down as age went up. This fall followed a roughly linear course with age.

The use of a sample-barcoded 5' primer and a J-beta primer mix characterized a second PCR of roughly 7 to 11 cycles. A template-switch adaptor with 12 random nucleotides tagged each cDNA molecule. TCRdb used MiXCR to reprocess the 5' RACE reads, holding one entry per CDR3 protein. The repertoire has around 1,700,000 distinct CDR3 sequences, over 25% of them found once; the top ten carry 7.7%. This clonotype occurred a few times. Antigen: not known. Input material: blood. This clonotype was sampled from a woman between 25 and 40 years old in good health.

CDR3 region: CASSSFGTSGYEQYF. The CDR3 DNA reads TGTGCCAGCAGCTCCTTTGGGACTAGCGGCTACGAGCAGTACTTC. This chain links TRBV7-2 with TRBJ2-4, with 11 bases fitting TRBD2. The J call may be wrong; the DNA end is better matched by TRBJ2-7. Per the germline V gene, CDR1 is SGHTA and CDR2 is FQGNSA. This CDR3 spans 15 amino acids.